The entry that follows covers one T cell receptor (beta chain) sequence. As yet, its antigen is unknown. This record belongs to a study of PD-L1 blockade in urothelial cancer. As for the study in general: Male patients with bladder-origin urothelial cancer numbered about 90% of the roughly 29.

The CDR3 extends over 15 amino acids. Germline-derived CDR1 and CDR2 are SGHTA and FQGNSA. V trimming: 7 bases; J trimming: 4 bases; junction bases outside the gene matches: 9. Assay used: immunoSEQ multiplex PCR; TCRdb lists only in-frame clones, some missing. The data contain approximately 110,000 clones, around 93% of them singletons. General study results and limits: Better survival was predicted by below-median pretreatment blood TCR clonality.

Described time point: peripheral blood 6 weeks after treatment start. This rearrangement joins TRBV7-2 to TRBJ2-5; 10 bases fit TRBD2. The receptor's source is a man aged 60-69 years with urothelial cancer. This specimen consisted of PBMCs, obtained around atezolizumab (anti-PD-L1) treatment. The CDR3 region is CASKEAGGRGETQYF. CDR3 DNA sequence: TGTGCCAGCAAAGAAGCGGGGGGGCGAGGAGAGACCCAGTACTTC. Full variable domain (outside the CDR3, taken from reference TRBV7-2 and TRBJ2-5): GAGVSQSPSNKVTEKGKDVELRCDPISGHTALYWYRQSLGQGLEFLIYFQGNSAPDKSGLPSDRFSAERTGGSVSTLTIQRTQQEDSAVYLCASKEAGGRGETQYFGPGTRLLVL.